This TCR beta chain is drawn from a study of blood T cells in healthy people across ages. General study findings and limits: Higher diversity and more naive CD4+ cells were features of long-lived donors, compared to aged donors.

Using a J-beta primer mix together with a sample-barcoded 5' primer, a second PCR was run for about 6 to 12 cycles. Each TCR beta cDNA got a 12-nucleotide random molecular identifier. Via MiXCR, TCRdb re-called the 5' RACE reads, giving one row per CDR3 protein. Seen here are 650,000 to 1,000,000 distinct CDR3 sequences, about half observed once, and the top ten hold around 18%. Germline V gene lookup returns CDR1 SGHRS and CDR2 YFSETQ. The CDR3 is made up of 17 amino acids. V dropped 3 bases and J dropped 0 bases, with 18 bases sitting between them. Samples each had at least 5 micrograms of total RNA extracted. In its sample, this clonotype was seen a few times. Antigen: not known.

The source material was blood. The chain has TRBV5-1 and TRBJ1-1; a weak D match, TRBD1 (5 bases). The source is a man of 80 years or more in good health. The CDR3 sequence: CASSSGDRILMNTEAFF. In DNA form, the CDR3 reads TGCGCCAGCAGCTCAGGAGACAGAATTCTCATGAACACTGAAGCTTTCTTT.